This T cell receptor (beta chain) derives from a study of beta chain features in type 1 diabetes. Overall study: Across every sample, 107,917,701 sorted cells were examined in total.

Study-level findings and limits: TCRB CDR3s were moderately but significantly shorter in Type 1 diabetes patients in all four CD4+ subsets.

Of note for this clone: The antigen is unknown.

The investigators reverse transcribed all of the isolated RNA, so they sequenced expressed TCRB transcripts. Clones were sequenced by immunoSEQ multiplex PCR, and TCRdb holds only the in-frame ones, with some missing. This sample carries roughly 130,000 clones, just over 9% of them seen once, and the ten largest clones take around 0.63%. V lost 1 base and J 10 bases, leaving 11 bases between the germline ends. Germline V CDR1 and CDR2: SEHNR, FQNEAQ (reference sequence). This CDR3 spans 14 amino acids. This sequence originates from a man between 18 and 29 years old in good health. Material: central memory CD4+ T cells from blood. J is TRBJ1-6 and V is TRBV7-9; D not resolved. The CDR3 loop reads CASSLGASGSPLHF. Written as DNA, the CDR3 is TGTGCCAGCAGCTTAGGTGCATCGGGATCACCCCTCCACTTT.